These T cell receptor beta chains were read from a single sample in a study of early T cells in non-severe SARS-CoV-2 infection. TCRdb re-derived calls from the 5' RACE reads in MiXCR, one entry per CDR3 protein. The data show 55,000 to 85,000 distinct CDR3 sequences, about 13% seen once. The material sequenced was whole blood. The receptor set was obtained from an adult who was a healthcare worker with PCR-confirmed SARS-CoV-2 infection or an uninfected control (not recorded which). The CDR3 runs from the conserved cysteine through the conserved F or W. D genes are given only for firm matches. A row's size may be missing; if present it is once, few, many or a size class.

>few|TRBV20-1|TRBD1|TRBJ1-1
TGCAGTGCTCACCACGGTACAGGGGACACTGAAGCTTTCTTT
CSAHHGTGDTEAFF
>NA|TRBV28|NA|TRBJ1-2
TGTGCCAGCAGTACCACGAGATTTGGCTACACCTTC
CASSTTRFGYTF
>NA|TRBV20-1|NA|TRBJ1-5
TGCAGTGCTAGGAGGGGAGATCAGCCCCAGCATTTT
CSARRGDQPQHF
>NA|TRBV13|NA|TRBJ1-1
TGTGCCAGCAGCTCGACACCGGTAGTGAACACTGAAGCTTTCTTT
CASSSTPVVNTEAFF
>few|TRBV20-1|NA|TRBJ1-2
TGCAGTGCTAGACTGAGGGGACCTAACTATGGCTACACCTTC
CSARLRGPNYGYTF
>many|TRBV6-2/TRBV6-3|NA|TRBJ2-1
TGTGCCAGCAGTTACCCAGGGAGAACCAATGAGCAGTTCTTC
CASSYPGRTNEQFF
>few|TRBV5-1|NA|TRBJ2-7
TGCGCCAGCACCCCGGGGGGCAGGGATCAGTACGAGCAGTACTTC
CASTPGGRDQYEQYF
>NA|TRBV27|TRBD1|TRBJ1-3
TGTGCCAGCAGCCGGACAGGGACTCCGGGAAACACCATATATTTT
CASSRTGTPGNTIYF
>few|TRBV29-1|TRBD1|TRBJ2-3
TGCAGCGTTGAAAAGAGGGGACAGGCCACAGATACGCAGTATTTT
CSVEKRGQATDTQYF
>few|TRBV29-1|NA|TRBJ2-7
TGCAGCGTTAATACAGGCGGCCACGAGCAGTACTTC
CSVNTGGHEQYF
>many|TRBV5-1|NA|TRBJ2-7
TGCGCCAGCAGCCCTGGACGCCGAGACGACGAGCAGTACTTC
CASSPGRRDDEQYF
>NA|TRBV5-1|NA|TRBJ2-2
TGCGCCAGCAGCCCGAGAGGACGGACGATGCTCACCGGGGAGCTGTTTTTT
CASSPRGRTMLTGELFF
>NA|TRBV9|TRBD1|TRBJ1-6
TGTGCCAGCAGCACCTTGGGGACAGTTAATTCACCCCTCCACTTT
CASSTLGTVNSPLHF
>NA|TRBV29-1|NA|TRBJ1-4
TGCAGCGTCAATGACGGAAGAGGTGAAAAACTGTTTTTT
CSVNDGRGEKLFF
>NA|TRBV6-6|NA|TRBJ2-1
TGTGCCAGCAGATGGGATAGCTCCTACAATGAGCAGTTCTTC
CASRWDSSYNEQFF
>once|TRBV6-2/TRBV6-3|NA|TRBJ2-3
TGTGCCAGCAGTTACTCGACCCAGGGGTTCGATACGCAGTATTTT
CASSYSTQGFDTQYF
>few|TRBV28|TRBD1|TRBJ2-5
TGTGCCAGCAGTCGTGACAGGGCAGAGACCCAGTACTTC
CASSRDRAETQYF
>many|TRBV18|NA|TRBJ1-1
TGTGCCAGCTCACCACATGTGAACACTGAAGCTTTCTTT
CASSPHVNTEAFF
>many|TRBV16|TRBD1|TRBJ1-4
TGTGCCAGCAGCCTCCGGGACAGAAGTGAAAAACTGTTTTTT
CASSLRDRSEKLFF
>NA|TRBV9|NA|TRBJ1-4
TGTGCCAGCAGCGAACAGTCAACTAATGAAAAACTGTTTTTT
CASSEQSTNEKLFF
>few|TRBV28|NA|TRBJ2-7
TGTGCCAGCAGCCGCCGGGCCCCCTACGAGCAGTACTTC
CASSRRAPYEQYF
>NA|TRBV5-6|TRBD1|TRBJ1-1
TGTGCCAGCAGCTCCGACAGGGCGACTGAAGCTTTCTTT
CASSSDRATEAFF
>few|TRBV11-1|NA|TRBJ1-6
TGTGCCAGCAGCTTAGCCCCTTCGGATCCCCTCCACTTT
CASSLAPSDPLHF